Following are 5 T cell receptor beta chains from one sample sequenced in a study of blood T cell repertoires in COVID-19. The assay was immunoSEQ multiplex PCR, and TCRdb's table has in-frame clones only and misses some. Among roughly 400,000 clones listed, about 92% were seen once. What was sequenced was PBMCs or T cells enriched from blood (not recorded which). Receptors were obtained from a man between 18 and 29 years old who had recovered from COVID-19.

This sequence joins TRBV2 and TRBJ2-5; 7 nucleotides align to TRBD2. The CDR3 totals 15 residues. The V gene's germline CDR1 is SNHLY and CDR2 FYNNEI. V lost 2 bases to trimming and J lost 3 bases; unmatched junction nucleotides: 6. The CDR3 nucleotides read TGTGCCAGCAGTGAACCCAGGAGCGGGAAAGAGACCCAGTACTTC. This gives the protein CASSEPRSGKETQYF.

V is TRBV9 and J is TRBJ1-3; 8 bases are shared with TRBD1. The CDR3 loop spans 14 amino acids. Trimming at V came to 3 bases and at J to 4 bases, leaving 3 bases not matched to a gene. Per germline, CDR1 SGDLS and CDR2 YYNGEE. The CDR3 is CASSGTGGGNTIYF. The CDR3 nucleotides read TGTGCCAGCAGCGGAACAGGGGGAGGAAACACCATATATTTT.

The rearrangement joins TRBV5-4 to TRBJ2-2; TRBD2 matches 7 bases. Germline trimming cut 4 bases from V and 5 bases from J; bases unmatched to any gene: 11. The germline V gene encodes CDR1 SGHNT and CDR2 YYREEE (reference sequence). The CDR3 extends over 16 amino acids. CDR3 DNA: TGTGCCAGCAGCGGTCGGGGCGGGAGTTATACCGGGGAGCTGTTTTTT. Protein: CASSGRGGSYTGELFF.

The CDR3 DNA reads TGTGCCAGTAAGCGGGGGGCCTCGGCCACTGAAGCTTTCTTT. Protein product: CASKRGASATEAFF. The V call is TRBV19, the J call TRBJ1-1; maybe TRBD1 (6 bases). The V end lost 7 bases, the J end lost 4 bases, and 16 bases lay between the germline ends. The CDR3 runs to 14 residues. Germline V gene lookup returns CDR1 LNHDA and CDR2 SQIVND (reference sequence).

CDR3 nucleotide sequence: TGTGCCTGGAGTCTAAGGGGGACGAATGAAAAACTGTTTTTT. Translated, it gives CAWSLRGTNEKLFF. This rearrangement joins TRBV30 to TRBJ1-4, with D possibly TRBD1 on 6 matching bases. The V and J ends lost 2 bases and 5 bases respectively, with 12 bases between them. The CDR3 spans 14 residues. Germline CDR1 and CDR2: GTSNPN and SVGIG (reference sequence).